This T cell receptor beta chain stems from a study of T-cell memory formation after mild COVID-19. Study as a whole: Clusters of TCRs were largely donor specific. Study results and caveats: Cross-reactive memory seemingly joined, as some responding clones were found in pre-infection memory. What remained unconfirmed was the SARS-CoV-2 specificity of second-wave clones peaking on day 37.

The CDR3 is 13 residues long. V gave up 2 bases and J gave up 8 bases; unmatched junction bases: 5. The germline gives CDR1 MNHEY, CDR2 SVGAGI. There are a few counts of this clonotype. Antigen specificity is unknown. TCRdb processed the 5' RACE reads anew with MiXCR; each CDR3 protein has one entry. The sample has about 320,000 distinct CDR3 sequences; roughly an eighth are singletons. The chain has TRBV6-5 and TRBJ1-1; 7 bases are a match to TRBD1. What was sequenced was PBMCs or a T cell subset sorted from them (not recorded which). The receptor was derived from a young man who had mild COVID-19 (a few samples of this study predate the infection). Cell type and time point are not known. The CDR3 DNA reads as TGTGCCAGCAGTTACGAGGGGGCGCGGGAAGCTTTCTTT. Residues: CASSYEGAREAFF.